The clone carrying this TCR beta chain was detected once. Its antigen is still unknown. Trimming took 2 bases from V and 4 from J, leaving 3 bases between them. This CDR3 is 12 amino acids long. The germline V gene encodes CDR1 SEHNR and CDR2 FQNEAQ (reference sequence). Both 60 Vbeta primers and 13 Jbeta primers went into the PCR. The data were produced by immunoSEQ multiplex PCR, yet TCRdb's version contains in-frame clones alone and is incomplete. The sample carries tens of thousands of clones, under 85% recorded once. These data come from a study of cytomegalovirus exposure and HLA in healthy donors. Study-level findings and limits: Using the classifier, cytomegalovirus status was reportedly diagnosed with high specificity and sensitivity. In a later analysis, an Asian-associated ancestry cluster reportedly showed fewer N-insertions than the 666-donor mean. TRBV6-2, TRBV6-3 and some other V segments were excluded as indistinguishable.

Material: PBMCs. This clonotype was obtained from a woman between 40 and 55 years old in good health and CMV-seropositive. The chain has TRBV7-9 and TRBJ1-5, with D uncertain. The CDR3 loop reads CASSLINQPQHF. CDR3 sequence (DNA): TGTGCCAGCAGCTTAATAAATCAGCCCCAGCATTTT.